This is a list of T cell receptor beta chains from one sample in a study of blood T cells in healthy people across ages. Each CDR3 protein gets one entry after TCRdb re-called the 5' RACE reads with MiXCR. The sample holds approximately 1.5 million distinct CDR3 sequences, roughly a third seen once. Sequenced material: blood. The receptors here all came from a woman aged 25 to 39 in good health. Each CDR3 is given with its conserved first and last residue. Each record gives: V gene, J gene, clone size, D gene, CDR3 DNA, CDR3 protein. A D gene is named only where the DNA matches it firmly. Clone sizes are given selectively: once, few, many, or a class where the clone is expanded.

v_call: TRBV20-1
j_call: TRBJ1-1
clone_size: few
d_call: -
cdr3_nt: TGCAGTGCTAGAGTCGATATGAAGAACACTGAAGCTTTCTTT
cdr3_aa: CSARVDMKNTEAFF

v_call: TRBV19
j_call: TRBJ2-7
clone_size: -
d_call: TRBD2
cdr3_nt: TGTGCCAGTAGTATTCCAGCGGGGGAGAGCTCCTACGAGCAGTACTTC
cdr3_aa: CASSIPAGESSYEQYF

v_call: TRBV9
j_call: TRBJ2-5
clone_size: -
d_call: -
cdr3_nt: TGTGCCAGCAGCGTAGGCGGGGTATTGGGGACCCAGTACTTC
cdr3_aa: CASSVGGVLGTQYF

v_call: TRBV29-1
j_call: TRBJ1-1
clone_size: -
d_call: -
cdr3_nt: TGCAGCGTTGAAGGGTCCATTTCTGAAGCTTTCTTT
cdr3_aa: CSVEGSISEAFF

v_call: TRBV11-2
j_call: TRBJ2-1
clone_size: -
d_call: TRBD2
cdr3_nt: TGTGCCAGCAGCCCTCAGTCCGTGACGGGAGGGCTCCGGGAGCAGTTCTTC
cdr3_aa: CASSPQSVTGGLREQFF

v_call: TRBV7-3
j_call: TRBJ2-7
clone_size: -
d_call: -
cdr3_nt: TGTGCCTGCAGCCCGGCGGACTCCTACGAGCAGTACTTC
cdr3_aa: CACSPADSYEQYF

v_call: TRBV10-2
j_call: TRBJ2-1
clone_size: few
d_call: TRBD2
cdr3_nt: TGCGCCAGCAGCCCCACTGGCGGGAGGGCCTTTGATAATGAGCAGTTCTTC
cdr3_aa: CASSPTGGRAFDNEQFF

v_call: TRBV2
j_call: TRBJ2-7
clone_size: few
d_call: TRBD1
cdr3_nt: TGTGCCAGCAGTAGGGACAGGTATGACTACGAGCAGTACTTC
cdr3_aa: CASSRDRYDYEQYF

v_call: TRBV5-1
j_call: TRBJ2-7
clone_size: -
d_call: TRBD1
cdr3_nt: TGCGCCAGCAGCTTGGAGACAGGGGACTCCTACGAGCAGTACTTC
cdr3_aa: CASSLETGDSYEQYF

v_call: TRBV12-3/TRBV12-4
j_call: TRBJ2-5
clone_size: -
d_call: -
cdr3_nt: TGTGCCAGCAGTCCCGATTGGGGGGGCACAGAGACCCAGTACTTC
cdr3_aa: CASSPDWGGTETQYF

v_call: TRBV7-9
j_call: TRBJ2-1
clone_size: -
d_call: TRBD2
cdr3_nt: TGTGCCAGCAGGAATCCGGGACTAGCGACCAATGAGCAGTTCTTC
cdr3_aa: CASRNPGLATNEQFF

v_call: TRBV20-1
j_call: TRBJ2-7
clone_size: -
d_call: -
cdr3_nt: TGCGGTGCTACCCGAATAACAGGTACCTACGAGCAGTACTTC
cdr3_aa: CGATRITGTYEQYF